These 8 T cell receptor beta chains were sequenced from one sample in a study of OX40 agonist ivuxolimab in advanced cancers. This table comes from immunoSEQ multiplex PCR, and its TCRdb copy is limited to in-frame clones, with some not included. The table records more than 90,000 clones, less than 85% of them present only once. The sample was CD4+ or CD8+ T cells sorted from blood, taken in a trial of the OX40 agonist ivuxolimab. These receptors were collected from an adult with an advanced solid tumor such as melanoma, head and neck, liver or kidney cancer.

The J gene is TRBJ2-5, the V gene TRBV9, with 9 bases that match TRBD1. Germline assignment: CDR1 SGDLS and CDR2 YYNGEE. The CDR3 covers 16 residues. The junction had 14 bases not matched to a gene; V was cut back by 0 bases and J by 11 bases. As DNA, the CDR3 is TGTGCCAGCAGCGTAGCCCTACAGGGGGCCGCAAGTCAGCAGTACTTC. Encoded protein: CASSVALQGAASQQYF.

This chain connects TRBV11-2 to TRBJ1-1, with D possibly being TRBD1 (5 bases). The CDR3 extends over 15 amino acids. The germline V gene encodes CDR1 SGHAT and CDR2 FQNNGV. Trimming pared 5 bases from V and 4 bases from J, leaving 17 bases between. The CDR3 nucleotides read TGTGCCAGCAGCATAGGGATGGGGGTAAGCACTGAAGCTTTCTTT. Its protein product is CASSIGMGVSTEAFF.

The genes are TRBV6-6 and TRBJ1-1; 7 bases map to TRBD1. This CDR3 is built from 14 residues. V dropped 5 bases and J dropped 0; count of bases not matched to a gene: 3. CDR1 and CDR2 (germline): MNHNY, SVGAGI (reference sequence). The CDR3 bases are TGTGCCAGCAGTGGGACAGCACTGAACACTGAAGCTTTCTTT. Translating gives CASSGTALNTEAFF.

This clone was counted only a few times. The CDR3 coding sequence is TGTGCCAGCAGAGGCCTGTTTGCAGATACGCAGTATTTT. Residues: CASRGLFADTQYF. V is TRBV2 and J is TRBJ2-3; D call uncertain. Trimming pared 6 bases from V and 4 bases from J, leaving 11 bases between. Looked up from germline, CDR1 is SNHLY and CDR2 is FYNNEI. This CDR3 spans 13 amino acids.

The CDR3 coding sequence is TGTGCCAGCAGAAAGGCCTACGAGCAGTACTTC. This translates into CASRKAYEQYF. The rearrangement joins TRBV11-2 to TRBJ2-7; no clear D gene. Germline assignment: CDR1 SGHAT and CDR2 FQNNGV. The CDR3 sequence is 11 residues long. V lost 6 bases to trimming and J lost 2 bases, with 5 bases between them.

The chain carries TRBV4-3 and TRBJ1-1; D gene uncertain. CDR1 is LGHNA, CDR2 YSLEER, per germline. The CDR3 runs to 14 residues. Trimming took 6 bases from V and 0 from J, leaving 11 bases between them. The CDR3 here is CASSLGSLNTEAFF. The CDR3 region has the DNA TGCGCCAGCAGTCTTGGGTCTCTGAACACTGAAGCTTTCTTT.

The V gene is TRBV14, the J gene TRBJ1-2, with a possible D match to TRBD1 (5 bases). This CDR3 region has 15 residues. V lost 0 bases, J lost 4 bases, and 12 bases lay in between. Germline V lookup: CDR1 SGHDN, CDR2 FVKESK. The CDR3 DNA reads as TGTGCCAGCAGCCAAGACCGGACACAAACCTATGGCTACACCTTC. It specifies CASSQDRTQTYGYTF.

The chain uses TRBV12-5 and TRBJ1-5; weak D call: TRBD1 (5 bases). The CDR3 sequence is 17 residues long. V dropped 2 bases and J dropped 0 bases, with 14 bases sitting between them. CDR1 is LGHNT, CDR2 FRNRAP, per germline. The CDR3 region is CASGLLRDGRSNQPQHF. The CDR3 region has the DNA TGTGCTAGTGGTTTGCTCCGGGACGGTCGTAGCAATCAGCCCCAGCATTTT.